This passage covers 3 T cell receptor beta chains from one sample sequenced in a study of shared clonotypes between healthy human individuals. Some clones are missing from TCRdb's copy, which holds only in-frame ones; the method was immunoSEQ multiplex PCR. The sample holds some 2.1 million clones, about 95% seen once. Positive CCR7 selection of CD45RO-negative cells yielded the naive CD8 cells, and terminally differentiated effector memory CD45RA+ cells were excluded. Material for sequencing was naive CD8+ T cells sorted from blood. These receptors were taken from a man younger than 35 in good health.

V usage is TRBV4-1 and J usage is TRBJ2-7; TRBD2 is a possible D gene (6 bases). The germline V gene has CDR1 MGHRA and CDR2 YSYEKL. The CDR3 totals 14 residues. V was clipped by 1 base and J by 2 bases, with 9 bases between them. CDR3 residues: CASSQAASAYEQYF. CDR3 DNA sequence: TGCGCCAGCAGCCAAGCGGCTAGCGCCTACGAGCAGTACTTC.

The chain has TRBV2 and TRBJ2-3; TRBD1 agrees at 7 bases. Trimming removed 1 base from V and 7 bases from J; junction bases left unmatched: 5. The CDR3 extends over 14 amino acids. The germline V gene has CDR1 SNHLY and CDR2 FYNNEI. The CDR3: CASSEEGTAYTQYF. The CDR3 DNA follows: TGTGCCAGCAGTGAAGAGGGGACAGCCTATACGCAGTATTTT.

This chain uses TRBV20-1 with TRBJ1-1; D remains unclear. With 5 bases removed from V and 7 bases from J, the gap between germline ends came to 11 bases. The CDR3 sequence is 11 residues long. In germline, CDR1 is DFQATT, CDR2 SNEGSKA (reference sequence). The DNA for the CDR3 is TGCAGTGCTCGCACGGAGGGTGAAGCTTTCTTT. It encodes CSARTEGEAFF.